The source of this T cell receptor beta chain is a study of blood T cell repertoires in COVID-19. Study details: PBMCs, B-cell-depleted T cells, or T cells provided the cDNA or gDNA that made up the material.

The trim removed 0 bases at V and 0 bases at J, leaving 11 bases unmatched. CDR3 size: 20 residues. Germline CDR1 SGHTS, CDR2 YDEGEE. Membership in each cohort depended on participant-reported clinical history. Per the authors' pipeline: From reference gene primer amplification, estimates of nucleated cell counts were derived. Clones were read by immunoSEQ multiplex PCR, and TCRdb kept only the in-frame ones, dropping some. The D gene and trimming were derived from the DNA, and the V and J assignments and clone size from that table. The sample contains 150,000 to 200,000 clones, 86% of which appear only once.

This clonotype was obtained from a woman aged 25 to 39 who had recovered from COVID-19. The sequencing input was PBMCs or T cells enriched from blood (not recorded which). The chain recombines TRBV5-8 with TRBJ2-6, with 8 positions matching TRBD2. CDR3 sequence reads: CASSLGWGTSGNSGANVLTF. For the CDR3, the DNA is TGTGCCAGCAGCTTGGGTTGGGGTACTAGCGGAAACTCTGGGGCCAACGTCCTGACTTTC.